This TCR beta chain is drawn from a study of blood T cell repertoires in COVID-19. Study context: Sources were T cells, B-cell-depleted T cells, or PBMCs; the material itself was cDNA or gDNA.

Sequencing used immunoSEQ multiplex PCR; TCRdb keeps in-frame clones, though not all of them. The sample comprises 75,000 to 90,000 clones, about 85% of which are singletons, and 18% rests with the top ten. With V trimmed by 5 bases and J by 9 bases, 6 bases remained unmatched. This CDR3 is built from 13 residues. CDR1 is LGHDT, CDR2 YNNKEL, per germline (reference sequence). The sequenced sample consisted of peripheral blood. The receptor's source is a man at least 80 years old with active or convalescent COVID-19. This chain joins TRBV3-1 (or the pseudogene TRBV3-2) and TRBJ2-1; TRBD2 matches at 8 bases. CDR3: CASSYGLAAEQFF. In DNA form, the CDR3 reads TGTGCCAGCAGCTACGGACTAGCAGCTGAGCAGTTCTTC.